These T cell receptor beta chains were read from a single sample in a study of blood T cell repertoires in COVID-19. The table came from immunoSEQ multiplex PCR; TCRdb's copy has only in-frame clones and leaves some out. Here the sample spans 200,000 to 250,000 clones, roughly nine tenths being singletons. The sequenced material came from peripheral blood. The receptors stem from a woman aged 18-29 years who had recovered from COVID-19. Both conserved end residues are part of each CDR3. D genes are given only for firm matches. The listing skips clone size in some rows; elsewhere it reads once, few, many or a size class.

>TRBV5-1|NA|TRBD2|TRBJ2-1
TGCGCCAGCAGCGATGGACTAGCGGGAGGGACCTATGAGCAGTTCTTC
CASSDGLAGGTYEQFF
>TRBV27|NA|NA|TRBJ1-2
TGTGCCAGCAGTTTATTACGACGGATCGGGGATTCAAACTATGGCTACACCTTC
CASSLLRRIGDSNYGYTF
>TRBV2|NA|TRBD1|TRBJ1-5
TGTGCCAGCAGTGAGGCGGCCAGGGGGCTTCAGCCCCAGCATTTT
CASSEAARGLQPQHF
>TRBV4-2|NA|TRBD2|TRBJ2-7
TGTGCCAGCAGCCAAGAGACTAGCCCCTCCTACGAGCAGTACTTC
CASSQETSPSYEQYF
>TRBV20-1|once|NA|TRBJ2-1
TGCAGTGCTAGTCCCCCCCCTTCCTACAATGAGCAGTTCTTC
CSASPPPSYNEQFF
>TRBV10-3|NA|TRBD1|TRBJ2-7
TGTGCCATCAGTTTGACAGGGGTTACCTACGAGCAGTACTTC
CAISLTGVTYEQYF
>TRBV19|once|TRBD1|TRBJ1-5
TGTGCCAGTAGTACCACGGACAGGGGGAATCAGCCCCAGCATTTT
CASSTTDRGNQPQHF
>TRBV7-6|once|NA|TRBJ2-7
TGTGCCAGCAGCCCGCGGGGGTTTGGACAGAACTACGAGCAGTACTTC
CASSPRGFGQNYEQYF
>TRBV3-1/TRBV3-2|NA|TRBD1|TRBJ2-7
TGTGCCAGCAGCCAACACAGGGGAAGCGAGCAGTACTTC
CASSQHRGSEQYF
>TRBV24-1|once|NA|TRBJ2-5
TGTGCCACCAGTTATGAGGAGGCCCCCTGGGAGGAGACCCAGTACTTC
CATSYEEAPWEETQYF
>TRBV7-9|once|TRBD2|TRBJ2-1
TGTGCCAGCAGCAAACCCTGGACTAGCGGGAGTAGCGATGAGCAGTTCTTC
CASSKPWTSGSSDEQFF
>TRBV6-5|NA|TRBD1|TRBJ1-5
TGTGCCATCGAGATCCCGGGACAGGGGAGTCAGCCCCAGCATTTT
CAIEIPGQGSQPQHF
>TRBV19|NA|NA|TRBJ2-1
TGTGCCAGTAGTATAGACCGGTCGAATGAGCAGTTCTTC
CASSIDRSNEQFF
>TRBV5-7|once|NA|TRBJ1-2
TGTGCCAGCAGCTTAGGAGGATATGGCTACACCTTC
CASSLGGYGYTF
>TRBV9|NA|NA|TRBJ2-6
TGTGCCAGCAGCGCCCCGTCTGGGGCCAACGTCCTGACTTTC
CASSAPSGANVLTF
>TRBV4-3|NA|NA|TRBJ1-2
TGCGCCAGTAAGCCGGGACACACGACTTTAAACTATGGCTACACCTTC
CASKPGHTTLNYGYTF
>TRBV5-6|NA|NA|TRBJ1-5
TGTGCCAGCAGCTTGATTGAGGGGGGGGCCCCCGGGCAGCCCCAGCATTTT
CASSLIEGGAPGQPQHF